Given below is one T cell receptor (beta chain) in context. Its cognate antigen is unknown. Profiled with immunoSEQ multiplex PCR; TCRdb holds only in-frame clones, not every one. Among about 73,000 clones listed, 60% to 75% were seen once. This specimen comes from a study of vaccination effects on CD4 cells after COVID-19. In the study overall: Each participant was given two doses of one vaccine (BNT162b2 or mRNA-1273).

ViraFEST used viral peptide pools to expand antigen-specific CD4+ T cells before sequencing. Culturing for 10 days preceded CD4+ T cell isolation. None of the vaccinated had previously contracted SARS-CoV-2, and their nucleocapsid antibodies tested negative. With around 9.4 ug/ml peptides and roughly 11 IU/ml IL-2, a few million PBMC per well were cultured. Cultures got half-medium changes with IL-2 on days 3 and 7. Findings of the study overall: The study found that only 1 of 255 vaccine-induced clones from healthy vaccinees cross-reacted with common cold coronaviruses.

J gave up 5 bases and V 4 bases, and 3 bases lay outside the gene matches. The CDR3 is made up of 13 amino acids. The V gene's germline CDR1 is SGHTA and CDR2 FQGNSA. This sequence originates from a human donor who received a COVID-19 vaccine. This sequence joins TRBV7-2 and TRBJ2-5; TRBD1 aligns across 8 bases. The sample here was CD4+ T cells from PBMCs cultured with HCoV-NL63 spike peptides, taken before COVID-19 vaccination. CDR3 protein: CASSYRGSETQYF. The CDR3 DNA is TGTGCCAGCAGCTACAGGGGGAGTGAGACCCAGTACTTC.